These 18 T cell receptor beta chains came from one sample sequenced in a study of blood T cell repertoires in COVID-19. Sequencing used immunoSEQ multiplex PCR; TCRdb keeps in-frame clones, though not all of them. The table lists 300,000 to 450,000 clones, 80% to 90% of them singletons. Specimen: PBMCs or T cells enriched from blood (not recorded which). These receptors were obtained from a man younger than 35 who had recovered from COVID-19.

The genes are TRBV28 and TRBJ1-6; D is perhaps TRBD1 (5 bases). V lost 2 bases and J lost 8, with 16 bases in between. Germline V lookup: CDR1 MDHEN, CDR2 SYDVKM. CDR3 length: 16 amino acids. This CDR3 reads CASSLDRQGGYSPLHF. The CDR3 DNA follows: TGTGCCAGCAGTTTAGACCGGCAGGGTGGGTATTCACCCCTCCACTTT.

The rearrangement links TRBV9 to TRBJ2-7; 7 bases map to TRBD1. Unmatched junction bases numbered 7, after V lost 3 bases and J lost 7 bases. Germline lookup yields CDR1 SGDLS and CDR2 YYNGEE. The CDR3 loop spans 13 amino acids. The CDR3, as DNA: TGTGCCAGCAGCGCCGACACAGGGGTTGAGCAGTACTTC. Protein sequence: CASSADTGVEQYF. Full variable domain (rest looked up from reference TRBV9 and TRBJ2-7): DSGVTQTPKHLITATGQRVTLRCSPRSGDLSVYWYQQSLDQGLQFLIQYYNGEERAKGNILERFSAQQFPDLHSELNLSSLELGDSALYFCASSADTGVEQYFGPGTRLTVT.

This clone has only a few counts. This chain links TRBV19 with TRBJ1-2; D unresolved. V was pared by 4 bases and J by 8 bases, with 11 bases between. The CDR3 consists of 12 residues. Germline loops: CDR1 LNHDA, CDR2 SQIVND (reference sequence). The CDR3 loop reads CASSTSSGGYTF. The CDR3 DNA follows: TGTGCCAGTAGTACCTCTTCGGGAGGCTACACCTTC.

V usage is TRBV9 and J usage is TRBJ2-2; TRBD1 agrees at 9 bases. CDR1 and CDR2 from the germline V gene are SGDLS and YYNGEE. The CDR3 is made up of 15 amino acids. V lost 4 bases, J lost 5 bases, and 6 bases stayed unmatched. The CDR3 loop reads CASSTGTGKTGELFF. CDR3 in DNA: TGTGCCAGCAGCACCGGGACAGGGAAGACCGGGGAGCTGTTTTTT.

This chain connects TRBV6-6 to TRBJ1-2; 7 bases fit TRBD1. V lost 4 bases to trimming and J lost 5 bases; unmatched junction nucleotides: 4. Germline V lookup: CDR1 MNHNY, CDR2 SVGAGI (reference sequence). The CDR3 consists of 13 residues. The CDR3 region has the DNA TGTGCCAGCAGTTCGACAGGGAGATATGGCTACACCTTC. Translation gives CASSSTGRYGYTF.

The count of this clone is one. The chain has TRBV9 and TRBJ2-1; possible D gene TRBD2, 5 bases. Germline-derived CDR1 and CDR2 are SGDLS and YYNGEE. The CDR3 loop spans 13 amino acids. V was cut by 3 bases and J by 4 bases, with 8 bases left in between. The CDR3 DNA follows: TGTGCCAGCAGCGGAGACTATTACAATGAGCAGTTCTTC. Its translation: CASSGDYYNEQFF.

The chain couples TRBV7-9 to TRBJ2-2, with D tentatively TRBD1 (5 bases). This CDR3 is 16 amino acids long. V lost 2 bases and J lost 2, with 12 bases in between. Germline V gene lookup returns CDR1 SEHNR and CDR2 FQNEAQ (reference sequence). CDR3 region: CASSLSSRVNTGELFF. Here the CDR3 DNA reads TGTGCCAGCAGCTTATCAAGCAGGGTAAACACCGGGGAGCTGTTTTTT.

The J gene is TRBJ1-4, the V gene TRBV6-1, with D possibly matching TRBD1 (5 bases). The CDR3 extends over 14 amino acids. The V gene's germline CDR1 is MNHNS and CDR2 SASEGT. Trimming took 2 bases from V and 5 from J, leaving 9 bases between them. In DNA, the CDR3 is TGTGCCAGCAGTGAAACGACAGCAAATGAAAAACTGTTTTTT. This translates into CASSETTANEKLFF.

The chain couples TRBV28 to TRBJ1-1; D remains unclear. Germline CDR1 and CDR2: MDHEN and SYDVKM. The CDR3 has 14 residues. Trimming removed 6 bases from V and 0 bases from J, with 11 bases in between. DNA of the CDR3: TGTGCCAGCAGCATCAGACTGCTGAACACTGAAGCTTTCTTT. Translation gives CASSIRLLNTEAFF.

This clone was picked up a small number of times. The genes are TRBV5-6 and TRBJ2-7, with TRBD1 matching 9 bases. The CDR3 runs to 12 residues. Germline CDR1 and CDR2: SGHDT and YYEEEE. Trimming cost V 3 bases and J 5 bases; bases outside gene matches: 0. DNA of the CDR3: TGTGCCAGCAGCTGGACAGGGGACGAGCAGTACTTC. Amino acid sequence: CASSWTGDEQYF.

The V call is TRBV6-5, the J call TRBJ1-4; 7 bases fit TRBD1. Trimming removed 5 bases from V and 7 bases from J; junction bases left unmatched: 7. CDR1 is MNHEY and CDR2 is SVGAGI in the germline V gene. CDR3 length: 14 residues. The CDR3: CASSTDRVGEKLFF. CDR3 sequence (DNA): TGTGCCAGCAGTACTGACAGGGTCGGTGAAAAACTGTTTTTT.

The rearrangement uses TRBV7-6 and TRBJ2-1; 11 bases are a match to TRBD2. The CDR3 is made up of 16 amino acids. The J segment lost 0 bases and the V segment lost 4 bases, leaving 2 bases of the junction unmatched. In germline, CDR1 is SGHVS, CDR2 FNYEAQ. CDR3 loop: CASSSTSGSSYNEQFF. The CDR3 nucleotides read TGTGCCAGCAGCTCCACTAGCGGGAGCTCCTACAATGAGCAGTTCTTC.

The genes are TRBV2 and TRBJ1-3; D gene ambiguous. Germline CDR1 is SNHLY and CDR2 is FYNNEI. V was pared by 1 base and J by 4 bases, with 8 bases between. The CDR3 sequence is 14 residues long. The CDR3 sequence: CASSEGVTGNTIYF. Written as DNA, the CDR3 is TGTGCCAGCAGTGAAGGCGTAACCGGAAACACCATATATTTT. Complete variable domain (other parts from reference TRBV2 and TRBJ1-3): EPEVTQTPSHQVTQMGQEVILRCVPISNHLYFYWYRQILGQKVEFLVSFYNNEISEKSEIFDDQFSVERPDGSNFTLKIRSTKLEDSAMYFCASSEGVTGNTIYFGEGSWLTVV.

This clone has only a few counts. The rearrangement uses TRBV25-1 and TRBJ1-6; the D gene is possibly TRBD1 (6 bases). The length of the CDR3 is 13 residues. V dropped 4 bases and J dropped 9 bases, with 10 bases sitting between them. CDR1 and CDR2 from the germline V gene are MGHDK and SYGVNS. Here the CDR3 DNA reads TGTGCCAGCAGTGTTACAGGGATTTCACCCCTCCACTTT. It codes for CASSVTGISPLHF.

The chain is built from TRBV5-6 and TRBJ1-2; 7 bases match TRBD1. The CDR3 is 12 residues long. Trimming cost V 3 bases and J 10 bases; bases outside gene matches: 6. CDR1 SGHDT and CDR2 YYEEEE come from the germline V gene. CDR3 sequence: CASSWDSQLYTF. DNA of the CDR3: TGTGCCAGCAGCTGGGACAGCCAACTCTACACCTTC.

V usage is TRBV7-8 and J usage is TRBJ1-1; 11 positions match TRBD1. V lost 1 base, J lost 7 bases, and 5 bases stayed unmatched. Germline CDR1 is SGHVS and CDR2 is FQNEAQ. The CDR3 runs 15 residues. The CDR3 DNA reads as TGTGCCAGCAGCTTAGTTGCGGGACAGGGGGATGAAGCTTTCTTT. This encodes CASSLVAGQGDEAFF.

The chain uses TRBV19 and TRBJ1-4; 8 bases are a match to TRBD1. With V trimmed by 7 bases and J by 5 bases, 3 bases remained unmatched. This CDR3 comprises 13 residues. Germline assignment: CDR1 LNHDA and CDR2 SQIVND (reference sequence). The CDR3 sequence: CASKGQENEKLFF. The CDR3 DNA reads TGTGCCAGTAAGGGACAGGAAAATGAAAAACTGTTTTTT.

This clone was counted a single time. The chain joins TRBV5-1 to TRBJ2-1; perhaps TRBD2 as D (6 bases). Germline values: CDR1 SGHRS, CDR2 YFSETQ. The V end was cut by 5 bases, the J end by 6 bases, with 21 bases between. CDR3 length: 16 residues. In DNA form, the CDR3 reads TGCGCCAGCAGACCCTCGGGTCCCCGGGAGACCAATGAGCAGTTCTTC. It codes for CASRPSGPRETNEQFF.